The rows below give T cell receptor beta chains drawn from one sample of a study of cytomegalovirus exposure and HLA in healthy donors. Using immunoSEQ multiplex PCR, the repertoire was profiled, and TCRdb retains in-frame clones only, with some absent. The sample contains approximately 200,000 clones, just under 75% of which appear only once. Material for sequencing was PBMCs. These TCRs come from a man aged 25 to 40 in good health and CMV-seropositive. The CDR3 runs from the conserved cysteine through the conserved F or W. The order of the fields is D gene, V gene, clone size, J gene, CDR3 DNA, CDR3 protein. A D gene is named only where the DNA matches it firmly. Rows may omit the clone size; those that give it use once, few, many or a size class.

d_gene: NA
v_gene: TRBV4-3
abundance: NA
j_gene: TRBJ2-3
CDR3nt: TGCGCCAGCAGCCAAGTTATCGGGAGCTCGGGAGATACGCAGTATTTT
CDR3aa: CASSQVIGSSGDTQYF

d_gene: TRBD1
v_gene: TRBV10-3
abundance: NA
j_gene: TRBJ1-3
CDR3nt: TGTGCCACCGAGGGACAGGCGAATGAGATATATTTT
CDR3aa: CATEGQANEIYF

d_gene: NA
v_gene: TRBV18
abundance: NA
j_gene: TRBJ2-7
CDR3nt: TGTGCCAGCTCACCACCGACAGGCTCCTACGAGCAGTACTTC
CDR3aa: CASSPPTGSYEQYF

d_gene: NA
v_gene: TRBV19
abundance: NA
j_gene: TRBJ2-6
CDR3nt: TGTGCCAGTACCCCGGACAGAATGATATCTGGGGCCAACGTCCTGACTTTC
CDR3aa: CASTPDRMISGANVLTF

d_gene: NA
v_gene: TRBV29-1
abundance: NA
j_gene: TRBJ2-5
CDR3nt: TGCAGCGTCGGGGACTTTCAAGAGACCCAGTACTTC
CDR3aa: CSVGDFQETQYF

d_gene: TRBD1
v_gene: TRBV28
abundance: NA
j_gene: TRBJ1-2
CDR3nt: TGTGCCAGCAGCTATCATACCCCGGGACAGAACTATGGCTACACCTTC
CDR3aa: CASSYHTPGQNYGYTF

d_gene: TRBD1
v_gene: TRBV29-1
abundance: NA
j_gene: TRBJ2-3
CDR3nt: TGCAGCGCCGGACAGGGGGCAAGCACAGATACGCAGTATTTT
CDR3aa: CSAGQGASTDTQYF

d_gene: TRBD1
v_gene: TRBV29-1
abundance: once
j_gene: TRBJ2-7
CDR3nt: TGCAGCGTTAAAGGGGGACAGGGAAAACTTGCCTACGAGCAGTACTTC
CDR3aa: CSVKGGQGKLAYEQYF

d_gene: TRBD2
v_gene: TRBV7-9
abundance: once
j_gene: TRBJ2-3
CDR3nt: TGTGCCACCCTAGCGGGGACTAGCACAGATACGCAGTATTTT
CDR3aa: CATLAGTSTDTQYF

d_gene: NA
v_gene: TRBV9
abundance: NA
j_gene: TRBJ2-2
CDR3nt: TGTGCCAGCAGCAACCGGGACACGCGGAGTGCGAACACCGGGGAGCTGTTTTTT
CDR3aa: CASSNRDTRSANTGELFF

d_gene: NA
v_gene: TRBV7-9
abundance: NA
j_gene: TRBJ1-5
CDR3nt: TGTGCCAGCAGCTTACAGGCTAATCAGCCCCAGCATTTT
CDR3aa: CASSLQANQPQHF

d_gene: NA
v_gene: TRBV6-5
abundance: NA
j_gene: TRBJ1-3
CDR3nt: TGTGCCAGCAGTTACAGACAGGGAAACACCATATATTTT
CDR3aa: CASSYRQGNTIYF

d_gene: NA
v_gene: TRBV9
abundance: NA
j_gene: TRBJ1-2
CDR3nt: TGTGCCAGCAGCGTAGCTTCTCAGACTAACTATGGCTACACCTTC
CDR3aa: CASSVASQTNYGYTF

d_gene: TRBD1
v_gene: TRBV28
abundance: NA
j_gene: TRBJ1-2
CDR3nt: TGTGCCAGCAGTTCGGGACAGGGGCCCTATGGCTACACCTTC
CDR3aa: CASSSGQGPYGYTF

d_gene: TRBD2
v_gene: TRBV7-7
abundance: NA
j_gene: TRBJ2-1
CDR3nt: TGTGCTAGCAGCTTAGGGACTAGTGGCGCGGAGCAGTTCTTC
CDR3aa: CASSLGTSGAEQFF

d_gene: NA
v_gene: TRBV5-1
abundance: NA
j_gene: TRBJ2-1
CDR3nt: TGCGCCAGCAGCTTGTTTACGAGCTCCTACAATGAGCAGTTCTTC
CDR3aa: CASSLFTSSYNEQFF